The clone carrying this TCR beta chain has only a few counts. The junction had 7 bases not matched to a gene; V was cut back by 5 bases and J by 8 bases. The CDR3 consists of 15 residues. Germline V gene data show CDR1 as SGHAT and CDR2 as FQNNGV. The sample is drawn from a study of blood T cell repertoires in COVID-19. In the study overall: Material from acute and convalescent COVID-19 was sourced from the United States, Italy and Spain. In each case, the material was cDNA or gDNA derived from T cells, B-cell-depleted T cells, or PBMCs.

In the authors' workflow: Cell counts per sample came from amplifying reference gene primers. Sequenced by immunoSEQ multiplex PCR; TCRdb stores in-frame clones only, minus some. V and J calls and clone size are as listed in that table; D and trimming were resolved from the DNA. The data contain 180,000 or so clones, about 80% of them seen just once; the ten biggest clones take up approximately 2.4%. The rearrangement links TRBV11-2 to TRBJ1-4, with 11 bases lining up with TRBD1. The sequenced material came from peripheral blood. The receptor comes from a human donor with acute or convalescent COVID-19. The donor label of this sample is uncertain. The CDR3 DNA reads as TGTGCCAGCAGCCGGAGGACAGGGGGCGGAGAAAAACTGTTTTTT. Its translation: CASSRRTGGGEKLFF.